Presented here are 10 T cell receptor beta chains from one specimen sequenced in a study of T cell responses to AZD1222 COVID-19 vaccine. Clones were read by immunoSEQ multiplex PCR, and TCRdb kept only the in-frame ones, dropping some. The sample includes 100,000 to 150,000 clones, around 90% of them seen just once. Sequencing was performed on peripheral blood, taken on day 0 of MenACWY control vaccination. The receptors derive from an adult in good health.

The rearrangement links TRBV5-1 to TRBJ1-1; unclear D gene. Germline CDR1 SGHRS, CDR2 YFSETQ. The CDR3 consists of 13 residues. V shed 5 bases and J shed 1 base, with 9 bases lying between them. CDR3 sequence reads: CASRVSSNTEAFF. CDR3 coding DNA: TGCGCCAGCAGGGTCTCCTCGAACACTGAAGCTTTCTTT.

This clone is a singleton in its sample. CDR3 in DNA: TGCGCCAGCAGTGGACTAGGCCTAGGTGAGCAGTTCTTC. Translation: CASSGLGLGEQFF. This chain joins TRBV10-2 and TRBJ2-1; D might be TRBD2 (6 bases). The CDR3 totals 13 residues. Trimming left V 4 bases short and J 9 bases short, with 13 bases between. CDR1 and CDR2 (germline): WSHSY, SAAADI.

For the CDR3, the DNA is TGTGCCAGCAGGCGGGAGGGAGCCTACGAGCAGTACTTC. It translates to CASRREGAYEQYF. The chain employs TRBV5-4 and TRBJ2-7, with 9 bases fitting TRBD2. The CDR3 is 13 residues long. V trimming: 5 bases; J trimming: 2 bases; junction bases outside the gene matches: 2. CDR1 SGHNT and CDR2 YYREEE come from the germline V gene (reference sequence).

The chain is built from TRBV4-2 and TRBJ2-1, with 8 bases matching TRBD2. V shed 1 base, J shed 4 bases, and the junction held 9 bases outside the gene matches. Germline CDR1 LGHNA, CDR2 YNFKEQ. This CDR3 is 17 amino acids long. For the CDR3, the DNA is TGTGCCAGCAGCCAAGCCTCTCTAGCGGGCCTTTACAATGAGCAGTTCTTC. It translates to CASSQASLAGLYNEQFF.

V and J are TRBV28 and TRBJ1-1, with 12 bases lining up with TRBD1. The CDR3 extends over 17 amino acids. CDR1 is MDHEN, CDR2 SYDVKM, per germline. V lost 8 bases and J lost 4; bases outside the gene matches: 14. CDR3 protein: CASATGTGGAWGTEAFF. The CDR3 coding sequence is TGTGCCAGCGCGACCGGGACAGGGGGCGCGTGGGGCACTGAAGCTTTCTTT.

This chain joins TRBV5-8 and TRBJ2-5; 8 nucleotides agree with TRBD2. The CDR3 length is 14 residues. The trim removed 3 bases at V and 5 bases at J, leaving 6 bases unmatched. Germline V CDR1 and CDR2: SGHTS, YDEGEE. The CDR3, as DNA: TGTGCCAGCAGCTCAGTAGCGGGATTGGAGACCCAGTACTTC. Translating gives CASSSVAGLETQYF.

The V and J genes are TRBV7-6 and TRBJ1-4, with a weak D call TRBD1 (5 bases). V lost 5 bases and J 8 bases, leaving 24 bases between the germline ends. The V gene's germline CDR1 is SGHVS and CDR2 FNYEAQ. CDR3 length: 17 residues. The CDR3 sequence is CASSTHPGGGNQEKLFF. The CDR3 coding sequence is TGTGCCAGCAGCACCCATCCTGGGGGGGGAAATCAAGAAAAACTGTTTTTT.

This clone was observed once. The genes are TRBV28 and TRBJ1-1, with D hard to call. The CDR3 totals 12 residues. The germline V and J ends were trimmed by 8 bases and 3 bases, with 10 bases remaining between them. From germline, CDR1 is MDHEN and CDR2 SYDVKM. The CDR3 here is CASHRWDTEAFF. The CDR3 DNA sequence: TGTGCCAGCCATCGATGGGACACTGAAGCTTTCTTT.

This clone was detected only once. The chain joins TRBV11-1 to TRBJ2-7; the D gene could be TRBD1 or TRBD2 (5 bases each). V lost 4 bases and J 12 bases, leaving 16 bases between the germline ends. The CDR3 has 12 residues. Germline CDR1 and CDR2: SGHAT and FQDESV (reference sequence). CDR3 nucleotide sequence: TGTGCCAGCAGCTACCGGGGACGGCTATTGTACTTC. Its translation is CASSYRGRLLYF. The whole variable domain, filled in from reference TRBV11-1 and TRBJ2-7, reads EAEVAQSPRYKITEKSQAVAFWCDPISGHATLYWYRQILGQGPELLVQFQDESVVDDSQLPKDRFSAERLKGVDSTLKIQPAELGDSAMYLCASSYRGRLLYFGPGTRLTVT.

This clone was observed once. V and J are TRBV6-2 or TRBV6-3 and TRBJ1-4, with D possibly matching TRBD1 (5 bases). CDR1 and CDR2 (germline): MNHEY, SVGEGT. The V end was cut by 5 bases, the J end by 8 bases, with 15 bases between. The CDR3 has 14 residues. The CDR3: CASSRQYTGEKLFF. Here the CDR3 DNA reads TGTGCCAGCAGTAGACAGTATACGGGCGAAAAACTGTTTTTT.